This TCR beta chain derives from a study of shared clonotypes between healthy human individuals. When samples were unsorted, roughly 91 million PBMCs were used for genomic DNA. Findings of the study overall: What limited the represented genetic and exposure-history diversity was the small number of donors.

CDR3 length: 14 residues. V trimming: 0 bases; J trimming: 8 bases; junction bases outside the gene matches: 5. CDR1 and CDR2 from the germline V gene are SGDLS and YYNGEE. Concerning this clone itself: What it binds is unknown.

The unsorted PBMC replicate PCRs were performed with about 290 ng DNA, 30,000 to 35,000 T cell genomes. Profiled with immunoSEQ multiplex PCR; TCRdb holds only in-frame clones, not every one. Among hundreds of thousands of clones listed, approximately 77% were seen once. The TCR comes from a woman in her thirties or forties in good health. Some clones in this sample may be carry-over from other donors' samples. The J gene is TRBJ2-1, the V gene TRBV9, with 7 bases identical to TRBD2. The material sequenced was PBMCs. The CDR3 DNA sequence: TGTGCCAGCAGCGTAGGCGGGAGCAGCGATGAGCAGTTCTTC. Translation: CASSVGGSSDEQFF.